Listed here are 22 T cell receptor beta chains from one sample, sequenced in a study of blood T cells in healthy people across ages. Primed by a sample-barcoded 5' primer and a J-beta primer mix, a second PCR proceeded for roughly 6 to 12 cycles. Via MiXCR, TCRdb re-called the 5' RACE reads, giving one row per CDR3 protein. The sample shows around 780,000 distinct CDR3 sequences, 20% to 30% of them seen only once. These records were also assigned to another study, of T cells of mothers and their children.

The sequenced sample was blood. These receptors were taken from a boy between 10 and 17 years old in good health.

V gene TRBV9 combines with J gene TRBJ2-4; D possibly uses TRBD1 or TRBD2 (5 bases each). CDR3 length equals 14 residues. Trimming took 0 bases from V and 8 from J, leaving 12 bases between them. Per germline, CDR1 SGDLS and CDR2 YYNGEE. The CDR3 loop is CASSVDSGADIQYF. The CDR3 DNA sequence: TGTGCCAGCAGCGTAGATTCCGGGGCGGACATTCAGTACTTC.

This clonotype has a handful of counts. This chain joins TRBV15 and TRBJ2-1; TRBD2 agrees at 11 bases. This CDR3 spans 15 amino acids. With 4 bases clipped from V and 7 bases from J, the junction kept 6 bases outside the gene matches. The V gene's germline CDR1 is LNHNV and CDR2 YYDKDF (reference sequence). This chain's CDR3 is CATSTFGTSGNEQFF. The CDR3 nucleotides read TGTGCCACCAGCACCTTTGGGACTAGCGGTAATGAGCAGTTCTTC.

This clonotype appeared many times. The chain carries TRBV4-2 and TRBJ2-5; perhaps TRBD2 as D (6 bases). The CDR3 covers 13 residues. V was clipped by 0 bases and J by 5 bases, with 7 bases between them. Germline values: CDR1 LGHNA, CDR2 YNFKEQ. CDR3 DNA: TGTGCCAGCAGCCAAGACGGAGGGGAGACCCAGTACTTC. It codes for CASSQDGGETQYF.

This clonotype has only a few counts. The chain recombines TRBV24-1 with TRBJ1-2; D possibly corresponds to TRBD1 (5 bases). The germline V and J ends were trimmed by 4 bases and 11 bases, with 16 bases remaining between them. This CDR3 has 13 residues. Germline values: CDR1 KGHDR, CDR2 SFDVKD. In DNA form, the CDR3 reads TGTGCCACCAGTGAATCAGGGTTGCCAGGATACACCTTC. Amino acids: CATSESGLPGYTF.

The sample holds a few counts of this clonotype. The gene calls are TRBV20-1 and TRBJ1-6; D gene uncertain. The CDR3 spans 15 residues. CDR1 DFQATT and CDR2 SNEGSKA come from the germline V gene (reference sequence). The germline V and J ends were trimmed by 0 bases and 5 bases, with 11 bases remaining between them. In DNA, the CDR3 is TGCAGTGCTAGAGATCTAAAAGGGAATAATTCACCCCTCCACTTT. Protein: CSARDLKGNNSPLHF.

This clonotype was detected a few times. The gene calls are TRBV10-3 and TRBJ1-1; possible D gene TRBD1, 6 bases. Germline-derived CDR1 and CDR2 are ENHRY and SYGVKD. The CDR3 extends over 13 amino acids. Trimming stripped 0 bases from V and 7 bases from J, with 9 bases between. This CDR3 is CAISESRGVEAFF. The CDR3 nucleotides are TGTGCCATCAGTGAGTCGAGGGGGGTTGAAGCTTTCTTT.

This chain connects TRBV18 to TRBJ2-5, with TRBD1 as a possible D gene (6 bases). The V end was cut by 2 bases, the J end by 3 bases, with 10 bases between. The CDR3 has 14 amino acids. The V gene's germline CDR1 is KGHSH and CDR2 LQKENI. The CDR3 here is CASSPIPGEETQYF. CDR3 in DNA: TGTGCCAGCTCACCAATCCCAGGGGAAGAGACCCAGTACTTC.

This chain links TRBV28 with TRBJ2-5; 7 nucleotides align to TRBD2. The CDR3 has 15 amino acids. J gave up 3 bases and V 4 bases, and 8 bases lay outside the gene matches. Looked up from germline, CDR1 is MDHEN and CDR2 is SYDVKM. The CDR3 here is CASSSVSAGEETQYF. DNA for the CDR3: TGTGCCAGCAGTTCAGTGTCTGCGGGAGAAGAGACCCAGTACTTC.

The CDR3 is CASSLQQGAGNYGYTF. The DNA for the CDR3 is TGTGCCAGCAGTCTCCAGCAGGGGGCGGGTAACTATGGCTACACCTTC. The J gene is TRBJ1-2, the V gene TRBV28, with TRBD1 identical over 8 bases. Germline CDR1 MDHEN, CDR2 SYDVKM. With 5 bases clipped from V and 1 base from J, the junction kept 9 bases outside the gene matches. The CDR3 runs 16 residues.

The chain links TRBV7-9 to TRBJ2-3; TRBD1 or TRBD2 may be the D gene (6 bases each). The CDR3 totals 13 residues. V was shortened by 8 bases and J by 4 bases, with 13 bases between the two germline ends. Germline V gene data show CDR1 as SEHNR and CDR2 as FQNEAQ (reference sequence). CDR3 sequence: CASVGGASDTQYF. CDR3 nucleotide sequence: TGTGCCAGCGTCGGGGGCGCTTCAGATACGCAGTATTTT.

This chain uses TRBV4-2 with TRBJ2-1; D gene uncertain. This CDR3 is 16 amino acids long. Deletions cut 10 bases from V and 2 bases from J, with 21 bases between. Germline loops: CDR1 LGHNA, CDR2 YNFKEQ. The CDR3 DNA is TGTGCCACTAATAAGCAGAGTTTCGCCCCCTACAATGAGCAGTTCTTC. Amino acid sequence: CATNKQSFAPYNEQFF.

In this sample, this clonotype turned up once. The rearrangement joins TRBV7-9 to TRBJ1-1, with D possibly TRBD1 on 6 matching bases. The germline V gene encodes CDR1 SEHNR and CDR2 FQNEAQ (reference sequence). The CDR3 sequence is 15 residues long. V was clipped by 7 bases and J by 1 base, with 16 bases between them. The CDR3 reads CASTSQGRANTEAFF. In nucleotides, the CDR3 is TGTGCCAGCACGTCACAGGGTCGGGCGAACACTGAAGCTTTCTTT.

This clonotype was seen just once. This sequence joins TRBV2 and TRBJ1-6; perhaps TRBD1 as D (6 bases). The germline V gene has CDR1 SNHLY and CDR2 FYNNEI. The germline V and J ends were trimmed by 8 bases and 2 bases, with 16 bases remaining between them. CDR3 length equals 16 residues. The CDR3 DNA reads TGTGCCAGCCAAAGGGGGGTAGGGGCCTATAATTCACCCCTCCACTTT. Protein sequence: CASQRGVGAYNSPLHF.

This clonotype occurred a few times. V usage is TRBV7-3 and J usage is TRBJ2-1; the match to TRBD1 covers 9 bases. V lost 3 bases to trimming and J lost 3 bases; unmatched junction nucleotides: 6. The CDR3 has 16 residues. Germline V gives CDR1 SGHTA, CDR2 FQGTGA. The CDR3 nucleotides are TGTGCCAGCAGCTTGGTTCCGGGACAGGGCTACAATGAGCAGTTCTTC. This codes for CASSLVPGQGYNEQFF. Combining the CDR3 with reference TRBV7-3 and TRBJ2-1 gives the whole variable domain GAGVSQTPSNKVTEKGKYVELRCDPISGHTALYWYRQSLGQGPEFLIYFQGTGAADDSGLPNDRFFAVRPEGSVSTLKIQRTERGDSAVYLCASSLVPGQGYNEQFFGPGTRLTVL.

This clonotype was found once. The chain combines TRBV6-2 or TRBV6-3 with TRBJ2-1, with a weak D call TRBD1 (5 bases). The CDR3 is 16 amino acids. CDR1 is MNHEY, CDR2 SVGEGT, per germline. V gave up 6 bases and J gave up 6 bases, with 21 bases separating them. As DNA, the CDR3 is TGTGCCAGCAGACCACCAGGGCGTGGATGGGGCAATGAGCAGTTCTTC. It translates to CASRPPGRGWGNEQFF.

This clonotype was recorded a few times. This sequence joins TRBV7-9 and TRBJ1-2; D remains ambiguous. The CDR3 consists of 13 residues. Trimming removed 1 base from V and 8 bases from J, with 11 bases in between. The germline V gene has CDR1 SEHNR and CDR2 FQNEAQ (reference sequence). DNA of the CDR3: TGTGCCAGCAGCTTAGATCTAGTTAGAGGCTACACCTTC. It translates to CASSLDLVRGYTF. The full variable domain, its missing parts supplied by reference TRBV7-9 and TRBJ1-2, is DTGVSQNPRHKITKRGQNVTFRCDPISEHNRLYWYRQTLGQGPEFLTYFQNEAQLEKSRLLSDRFSAERPKGSFSTLEIQRTEQGDSAMYLCASSLDLVRGYTFGSGTRLTVV.

The genes are TRBV4-1 and TRBJ2-5, with no clear D. Near its end, the DNA agrees better with TRBJ2-7, so the J call may be wrong. This CDR3 region has 15 residues. Germline assignment: CDR1 MGHRA and CDR2 YSYEKL. Here the CDR3 reads CASSQTTGSSYEQYF. CDR3 in DNA: TGCGCCAGCAGCCAAACTACGGGTAGCTCCTACGAGCAGTACTTC.

The rearrangement joins TRBV2 to TRBJ1-6; D gene ambiguous. Germline lookup yields CDR1 SNHLY and CDR2 FYNNEI. The CDR3 spans 15 residues. Trimming left V 7 bases short and J 8 bases short, with 18 bases between. CDR3 residues: CASNREVNTDSPLHF. CDR3 DNA sequence: TGTGCCAGCAATCGGGAGGTTAACACGGATTCACCCCTCCACTTT.

This clonotype has more than one count but fewer than ten. The V call is TRBV12-3 or TRBV12-4, the J call TRBJ2-5; 8 bases are a match to TRBD2. V shed 4 bases, J shed 4 bases, and the junction held 11 bases outside the gene matches. The CDR3 has 16 residues. The CDR3 DNA reads as TGTGCCAGCAGTTCCGCGACGGGGGGGCAAGGAGAGACCCAGTACTTC. This codes for CASSSATGGQGETQYF.

This clonotype showed up just a few times. The chain links TRBV10-2 to TRBJ2-7; 7 nucleotides agree with TRBD2. This CDR3 contains 14 residues. Trimming cost V 7 bases and J 0 bases; bases outside gene matches: 6. The germline CDR1 and CDR2 sequences are WSHSY and SAAADI. DNA of the CDR3: TGCGCCAGCAACCCCGGGGGGTTCTCCTACGAGCAGTACTTC. Encoded protein: CASNPGGFSYEQYF.

This clonotype came up a few times. V usage is TRBV28 and J usage is TRBJ2-3; the match to TRBD2 covers 11 bases. Germline assignment: CDR1 MDHEN and CDR2 SYDVKM. The CDR3 extends over 15 amino acids. V trimming: 5 bases; J trimming: 2 bases; junction bases outside the gene matches: 3. The DNA for the CDR3 is TGTGCCAGCAGTGCACTAGCGGGGGACACAGATACGCAGTATTTT. It yields the protein CASSALAGDTDTQYF.

This chain uses TRBV7-9 with TRBJ2-2; D may be TRBD2 (5 bases). V lost 5 bases and J lost 9, with 13 bases in between. Germline V gene data show CDR1 as SEHNR and CDR2 as FQNEAQ (reference sequence). The length of the CDR3 is 13 residues. CDR3 sequence reads: CASSEGNGRELFF. The DNA for the CDR3 is TGTGCCAGCAGCGAGGGAAATGGCAGGGAGCTGTTTTTT.